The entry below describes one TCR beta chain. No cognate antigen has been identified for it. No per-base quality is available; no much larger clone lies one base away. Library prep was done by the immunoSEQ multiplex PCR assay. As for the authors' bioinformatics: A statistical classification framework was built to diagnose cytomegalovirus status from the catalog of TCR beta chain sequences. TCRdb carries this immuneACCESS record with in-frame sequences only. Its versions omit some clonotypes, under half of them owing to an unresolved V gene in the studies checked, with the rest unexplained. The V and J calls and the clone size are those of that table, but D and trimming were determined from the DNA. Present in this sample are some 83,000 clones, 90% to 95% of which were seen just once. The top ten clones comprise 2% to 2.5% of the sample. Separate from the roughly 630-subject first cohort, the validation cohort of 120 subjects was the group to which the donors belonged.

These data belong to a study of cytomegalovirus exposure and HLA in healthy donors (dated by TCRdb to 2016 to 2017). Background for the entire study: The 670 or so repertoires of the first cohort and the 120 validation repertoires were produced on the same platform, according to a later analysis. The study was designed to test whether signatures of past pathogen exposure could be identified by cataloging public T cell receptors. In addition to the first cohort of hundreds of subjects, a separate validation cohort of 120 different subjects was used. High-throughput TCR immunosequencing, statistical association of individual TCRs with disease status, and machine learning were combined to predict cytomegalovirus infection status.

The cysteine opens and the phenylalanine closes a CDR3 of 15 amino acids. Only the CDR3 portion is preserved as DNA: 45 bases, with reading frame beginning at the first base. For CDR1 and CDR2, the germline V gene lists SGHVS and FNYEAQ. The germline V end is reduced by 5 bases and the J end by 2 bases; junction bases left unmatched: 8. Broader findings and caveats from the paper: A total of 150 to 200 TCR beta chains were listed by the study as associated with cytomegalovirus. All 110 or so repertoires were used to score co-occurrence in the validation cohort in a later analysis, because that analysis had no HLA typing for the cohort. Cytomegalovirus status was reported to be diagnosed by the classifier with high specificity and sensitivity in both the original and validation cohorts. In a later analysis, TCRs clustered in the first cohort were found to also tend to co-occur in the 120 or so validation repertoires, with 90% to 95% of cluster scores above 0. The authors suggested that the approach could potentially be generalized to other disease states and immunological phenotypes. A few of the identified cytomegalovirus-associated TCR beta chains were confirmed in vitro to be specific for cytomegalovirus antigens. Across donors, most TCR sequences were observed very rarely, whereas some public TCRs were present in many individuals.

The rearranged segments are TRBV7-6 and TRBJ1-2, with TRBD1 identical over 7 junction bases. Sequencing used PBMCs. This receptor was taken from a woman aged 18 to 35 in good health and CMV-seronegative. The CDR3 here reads CASSPRTGENYGYTF. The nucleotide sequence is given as TGTGCCAGCAGCCCGCGGACAGGCGAAAACTATGGCTACACCTTC.